The sequence of this T cell receptor (beta chain) was determined in a study of T-cell memory formation after mild COVID-19. Study-wide background: TCR clustering was largely donor specific. Findings and limits, study-wide: Mostly located in CM and EM were contracting CD4+ clones, with contracting CD8+ clones located in EMRA. The study found balanced CD4/CD8 in clones contracting day 15 to 85 and a CD4+ lean in later expanders. Some clones that responded were present in memory (sampled pre-infection), which suggests cross-reactive memory joined.

Each CDR3 protein gets one entry after TCRdb re-called the 5' RACE reads with MiXCR. Seen here are around 30,000 distinct CDR3 sequences, 12% observed once, and the top ten hold around 15%. This clonotype was seen many times. Its antigen is not identified. Germline lookup yields CDR1 KGHSH and CDR2 LQKENI. The length of the CDR3 is 16 residues. Trimming cost V 0 bases and J 2 bases, with 11 bases left between them. Input material: PBMCs or a T cell subset sorted from them (not recorded which). The gene calls are TRBV18 and TRBJ2-1, with D perhaps being TRBD1 or TRBD2 (6 bases each). This TCR was sampled from an adult woman who had mild COVID-19 (a few samples of this study predate the infection). Cell type and time point are not known. CDR3 in amino acids: CASSPPTGGAYNEQFF. CDR3 DNA sequence: TGTGCCAGCTCACCACCGACAGGAGGGGCCTACAATGAGCAGTTCTTC.